This T cell receptor (beta chain) was observed in a study of blood T cell repertoires in COVID-19. Overall study: Acute-phase and convalescent COVID-19 samples originated in the United States, Italy and Spain. T cells, B-cell-depleted T cells, or PBMCs supplied cDNA or gDNA.

In the study's own analysis: Amplification of reference gene primers provided the estimated nucleated cell counts. The table came from immunoSEQ multiplex PCR; TCRdb's copy has only in-frame clones and leaves some out. Clone size and V and J calls were adopted from that table, with D and trimming inferred from the DNA. The sample records roughly 310,000 clones, roughly nine tenths being singletons. Participant reports of clinical history set cohort assignment. Germline assignment: CDR1 SNHLY and CDR2 FYNNEI. V shed 5 bases, J shed 6 bases, and the junction held 5 bases outside the gene matches. The CDR3 loop spans 14 amino acids.

The specimen sequenced was PBMCs or T cells enriched from blood (not recorded which). This clonotype was obtained from a man in his 60s who had recovered from COVID-19. The V and J genes are TRBV2 and TRBJ2-1; 9 nucleotides align to TRBD1. The CDR3 coding sequence is TGTGCCAGCAGTCGGGACAGGGTCCTCAATGAGCAGTTCTTC. It encodes CASSRDRVLNEQFF.